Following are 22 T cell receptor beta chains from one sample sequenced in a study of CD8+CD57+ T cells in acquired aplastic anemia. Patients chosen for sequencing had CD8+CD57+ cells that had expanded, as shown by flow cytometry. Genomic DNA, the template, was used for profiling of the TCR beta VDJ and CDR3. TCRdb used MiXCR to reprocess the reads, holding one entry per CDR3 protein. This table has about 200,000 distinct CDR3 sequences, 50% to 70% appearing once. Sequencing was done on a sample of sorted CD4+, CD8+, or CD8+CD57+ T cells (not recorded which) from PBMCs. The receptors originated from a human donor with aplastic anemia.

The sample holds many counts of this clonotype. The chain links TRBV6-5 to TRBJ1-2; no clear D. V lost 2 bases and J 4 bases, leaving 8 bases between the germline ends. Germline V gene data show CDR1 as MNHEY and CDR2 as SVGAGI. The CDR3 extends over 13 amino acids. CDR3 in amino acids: CASSYGVGYGYTF. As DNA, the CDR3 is TGTGCCAGCAGTTACGGCGTCGGCTATGGCTACACCTTC.

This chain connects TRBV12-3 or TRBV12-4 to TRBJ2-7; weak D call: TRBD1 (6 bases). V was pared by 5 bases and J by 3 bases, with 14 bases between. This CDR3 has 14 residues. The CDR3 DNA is TGTGCCAGCAGTGACCGGGACATACTCTACGAGCAGTACTTC. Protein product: CASSDRDILYEQYF.

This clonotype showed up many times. The CDR3 coding sequence is TGCAGCGTTGAAACAGGGCGCTCCTACAATGAGCAGTTCTTC. It encodes CSVETGRSYNEQFF. This chain links TRBV29-1 with TRBJ2-1; TRBD1 is a possible D gene (6 bases). Germline V gene lookup returns CDR1 SQVTM and CDR2 ANQGSEA. V was cut by 2 bases and J by 0 bases, with 8 bases left in between. The CDR3 consists of 14 residues.

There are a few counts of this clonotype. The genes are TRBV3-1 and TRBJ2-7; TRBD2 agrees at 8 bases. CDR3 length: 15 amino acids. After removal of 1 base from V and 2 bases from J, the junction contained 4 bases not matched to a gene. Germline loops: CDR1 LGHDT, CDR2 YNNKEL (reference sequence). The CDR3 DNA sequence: TGTGCCAGCAGCCAAGCTAGCGGGCCCACCTACGAGCAGTACTTC. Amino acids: CASSQASGPTYEQYF.

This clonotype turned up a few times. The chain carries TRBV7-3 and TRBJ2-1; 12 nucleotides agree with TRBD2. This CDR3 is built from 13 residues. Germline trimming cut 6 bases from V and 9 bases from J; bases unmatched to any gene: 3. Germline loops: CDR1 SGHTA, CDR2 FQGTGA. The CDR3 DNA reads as TGTGCCAGCAGACTAGCGGGAGGAGGTGAGCAGTTCTTC. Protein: CASRLAGGGEQFF.

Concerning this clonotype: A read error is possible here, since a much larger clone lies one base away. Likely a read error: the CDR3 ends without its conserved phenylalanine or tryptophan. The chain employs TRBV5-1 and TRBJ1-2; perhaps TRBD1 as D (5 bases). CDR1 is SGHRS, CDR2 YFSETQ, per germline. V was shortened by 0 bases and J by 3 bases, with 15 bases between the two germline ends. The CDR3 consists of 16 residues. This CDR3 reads CASSLARDRPDYGYTC. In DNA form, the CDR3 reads TGCGCCAGCAGCTTGGCCAGAGACAGACCTGACTATGGCTACACCTGC.

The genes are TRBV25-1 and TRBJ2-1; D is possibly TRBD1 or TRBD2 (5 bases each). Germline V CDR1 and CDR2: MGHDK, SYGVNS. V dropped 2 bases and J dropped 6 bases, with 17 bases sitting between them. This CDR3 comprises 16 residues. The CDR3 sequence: CASSETGTLTRNEQFF. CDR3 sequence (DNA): TGTGCCAGCAGTGAAACCGGGACCCTTACCCGCAATGAGCAGTTCTTC.

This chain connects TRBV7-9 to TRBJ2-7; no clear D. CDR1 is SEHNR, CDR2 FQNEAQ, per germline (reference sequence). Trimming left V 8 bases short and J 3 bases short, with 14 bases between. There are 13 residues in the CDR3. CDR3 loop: CASGVTNRYEQYF. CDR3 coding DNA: TGTGCCAGCGGGGTCACTAATCGCTACGAGCAGTACTTC. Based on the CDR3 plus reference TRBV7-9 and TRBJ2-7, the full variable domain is DTGVSQNPRHKITKRGQNVTFRCDPISEHNRLYWYRQTLGQGPEFLTYFQNEAQLEKSRLLSDRFSAERPKGSFSTLEIQRTEQGDSAMYLCASGVTNRYEQYFGPGTRLTVT.

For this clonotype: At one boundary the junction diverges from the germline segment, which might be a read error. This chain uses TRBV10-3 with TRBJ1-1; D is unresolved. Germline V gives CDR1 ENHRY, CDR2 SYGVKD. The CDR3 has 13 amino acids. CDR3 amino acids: CASSSSGEVGAFF. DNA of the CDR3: TGTGCCAGCAGTTCCTCTGGGGAGGTGGGCGCTTTCTTT.

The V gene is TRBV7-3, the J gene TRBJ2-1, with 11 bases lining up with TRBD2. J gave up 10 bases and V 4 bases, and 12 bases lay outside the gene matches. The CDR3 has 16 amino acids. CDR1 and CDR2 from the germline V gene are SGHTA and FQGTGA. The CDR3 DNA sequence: TGTGCCAGCAGCTCTTTAGCGGGAGGGCGGTTCCAAGAGCAGTTCTTC. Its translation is CASSSLAGGRFQEQFF.

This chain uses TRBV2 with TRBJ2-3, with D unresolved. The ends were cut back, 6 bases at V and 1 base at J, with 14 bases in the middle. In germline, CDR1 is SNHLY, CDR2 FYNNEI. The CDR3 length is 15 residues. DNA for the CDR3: TGTGCCAGCAGAAGCGAACCGTACCGCACAGATACGCAGTATTTT. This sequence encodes CASRSEPYRTDTQYF.

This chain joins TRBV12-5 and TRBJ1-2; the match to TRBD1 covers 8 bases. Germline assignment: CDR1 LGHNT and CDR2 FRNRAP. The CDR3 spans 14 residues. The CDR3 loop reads CASSEVGTGDGYTF. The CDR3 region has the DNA TGTGCCAGCAGTGAGGTTGGGACAGGCGATGGCTACACCTTC.

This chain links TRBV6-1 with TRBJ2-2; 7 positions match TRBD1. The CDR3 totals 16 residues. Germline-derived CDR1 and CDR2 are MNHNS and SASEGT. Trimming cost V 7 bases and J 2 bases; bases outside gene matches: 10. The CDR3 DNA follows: TGTGCCAGCACCGCAAAACAGGGGAGAAACACCGGGGAGCTGTTTTTT. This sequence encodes CASTAKQGRNTGELFF.

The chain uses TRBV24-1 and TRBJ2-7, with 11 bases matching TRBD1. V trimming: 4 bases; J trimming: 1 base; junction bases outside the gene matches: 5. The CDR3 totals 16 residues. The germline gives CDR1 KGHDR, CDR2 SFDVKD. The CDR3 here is CATSDPRDRGSYEQYF. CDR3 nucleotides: TGTGCCACCAGTGACCCTCGGGACAGGGGGTCCTACGAGCAGTACTTC.

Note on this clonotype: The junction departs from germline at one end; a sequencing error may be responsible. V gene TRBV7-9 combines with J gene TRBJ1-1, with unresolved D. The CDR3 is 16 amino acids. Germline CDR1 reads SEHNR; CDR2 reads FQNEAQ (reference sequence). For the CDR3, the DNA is TGCGCCAGCAGCTTCCTAGGGCGGAGCATGAACACTGAAGCTTTCTTT. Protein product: CASSFLGRSMNTEAFF.

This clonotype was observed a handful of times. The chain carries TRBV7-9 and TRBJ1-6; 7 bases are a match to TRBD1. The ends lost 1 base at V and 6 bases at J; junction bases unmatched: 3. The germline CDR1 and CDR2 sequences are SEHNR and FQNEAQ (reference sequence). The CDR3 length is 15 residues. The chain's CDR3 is CASSLDRGGNSPLHF. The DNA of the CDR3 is TGTGCCAGCAGCTTAGACAGGGGAGGTAATTCACCCCTCCACTTT.

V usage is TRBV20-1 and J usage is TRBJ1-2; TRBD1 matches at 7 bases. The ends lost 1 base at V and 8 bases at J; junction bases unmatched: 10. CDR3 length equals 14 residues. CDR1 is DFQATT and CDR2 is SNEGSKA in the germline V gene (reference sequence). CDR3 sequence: CSARGAGGYGGYTF. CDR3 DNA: TGCAGTGCTAGAGGGGCAGGGGGGTACGGGGGCTACACCTTC.

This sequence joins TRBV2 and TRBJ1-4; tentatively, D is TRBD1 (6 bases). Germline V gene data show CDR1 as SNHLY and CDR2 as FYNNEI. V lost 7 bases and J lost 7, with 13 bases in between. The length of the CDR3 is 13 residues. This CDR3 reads CASTRGLSEKLFF. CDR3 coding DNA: TGTGCCAGCACCAGGGGCCTTAGTGAAAAACTGTTTTTT. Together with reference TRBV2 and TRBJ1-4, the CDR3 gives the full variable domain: EPEVTQTPSHQVTQMGQEVILRCVPISNHLYFYWYRQILGQKVEFLVSFYNNEISEKSEIFDDQFSVERPDGSNFTLKIRSTKLEDSAMYFCASTRGLSEKLFFGSGTQLSVL.

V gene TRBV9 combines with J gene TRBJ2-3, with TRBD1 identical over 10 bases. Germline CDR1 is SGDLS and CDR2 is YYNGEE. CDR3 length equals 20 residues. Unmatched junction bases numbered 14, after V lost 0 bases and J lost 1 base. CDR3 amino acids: CASSVVGGGTGVFGTDTQYF. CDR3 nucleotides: TGTGCCAGCAGCGTAGTCGGCGGGGGGACAGGGGTTTTTGGCACAGATACGCAGTATTTT.

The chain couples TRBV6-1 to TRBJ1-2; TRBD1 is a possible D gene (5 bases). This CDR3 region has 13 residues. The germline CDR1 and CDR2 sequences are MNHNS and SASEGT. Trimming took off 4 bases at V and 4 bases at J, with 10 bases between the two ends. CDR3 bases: TGTGCCAGCAGTGGACAGAAGGGCTATGGCTACACCTTC. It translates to CASSGQKGYGYTF.

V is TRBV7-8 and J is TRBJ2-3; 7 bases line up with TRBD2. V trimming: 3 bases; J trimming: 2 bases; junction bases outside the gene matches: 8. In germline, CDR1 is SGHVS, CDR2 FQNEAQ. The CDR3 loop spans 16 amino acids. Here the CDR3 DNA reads TGTGCCAGCAGCTTGAACCCGGGACTAACCACAGATACGCAGTATTTT. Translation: CASSLNPGLTTDTQYF.

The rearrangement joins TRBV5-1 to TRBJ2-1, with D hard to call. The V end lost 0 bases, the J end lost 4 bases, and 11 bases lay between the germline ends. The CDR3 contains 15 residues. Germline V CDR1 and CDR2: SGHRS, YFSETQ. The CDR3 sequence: CASSLEPGYYNEQFF. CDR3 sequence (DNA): TGCGCCAGCAGCTTGGAGCCCGGGTATTACAATGAGCAGTTCTTC.